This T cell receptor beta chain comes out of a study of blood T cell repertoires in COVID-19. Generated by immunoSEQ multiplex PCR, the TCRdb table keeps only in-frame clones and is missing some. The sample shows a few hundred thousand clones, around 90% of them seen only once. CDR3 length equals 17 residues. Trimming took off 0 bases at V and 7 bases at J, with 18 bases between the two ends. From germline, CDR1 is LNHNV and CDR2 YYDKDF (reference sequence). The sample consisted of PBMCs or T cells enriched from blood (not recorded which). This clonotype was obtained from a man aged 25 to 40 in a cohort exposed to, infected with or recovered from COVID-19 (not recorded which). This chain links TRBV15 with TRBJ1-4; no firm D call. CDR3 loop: CATSRDRIMGHSEKLFF. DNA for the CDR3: TGTGCCACCAGCAGAGATCGCATAATGGGCCACTCTGAAAAACTGTTTTTT.